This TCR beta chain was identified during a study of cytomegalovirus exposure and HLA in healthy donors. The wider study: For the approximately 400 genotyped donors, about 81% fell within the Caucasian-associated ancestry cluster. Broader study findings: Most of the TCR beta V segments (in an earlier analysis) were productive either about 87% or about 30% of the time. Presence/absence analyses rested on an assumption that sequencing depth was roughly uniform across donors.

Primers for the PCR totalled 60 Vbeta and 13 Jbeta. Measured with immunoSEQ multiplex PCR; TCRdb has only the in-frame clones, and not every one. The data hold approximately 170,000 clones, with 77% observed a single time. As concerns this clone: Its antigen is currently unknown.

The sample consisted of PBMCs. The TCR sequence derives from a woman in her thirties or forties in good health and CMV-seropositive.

The CDR3 sequence: CASSLSTGGNTIYF. The CDR3 coding sequence is TGCGCCAGCAGCCTCAGTACAGGCGGAAACACCATATATTTT. This chain links TRBV5-1 with TRBJ1-3; possibly TRBD1 for D (5 bases). Germline values: CDR1 SGHRS, CDR2 YFSETQ. V gave up 4 bases and J gave up 4 bases, with 12 bases separating them. The CDR3 length is 14 residues.